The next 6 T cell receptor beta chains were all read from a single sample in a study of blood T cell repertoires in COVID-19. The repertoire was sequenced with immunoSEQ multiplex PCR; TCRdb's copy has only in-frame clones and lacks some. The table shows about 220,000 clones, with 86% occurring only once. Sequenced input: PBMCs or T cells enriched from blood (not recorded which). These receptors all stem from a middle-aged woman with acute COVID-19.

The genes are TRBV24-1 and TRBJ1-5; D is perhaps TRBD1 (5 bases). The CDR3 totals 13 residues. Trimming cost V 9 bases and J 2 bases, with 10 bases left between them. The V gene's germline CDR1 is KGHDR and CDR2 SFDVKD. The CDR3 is CATGQGRNQPQHF. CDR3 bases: TGTGCCACCGGCCAGGGTCGCAATCAGCCCCAGCATTTT.

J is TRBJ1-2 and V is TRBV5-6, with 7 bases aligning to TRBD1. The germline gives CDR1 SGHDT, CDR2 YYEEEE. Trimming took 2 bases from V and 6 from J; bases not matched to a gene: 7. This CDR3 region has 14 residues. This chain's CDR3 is CASSLADRRDGYTF. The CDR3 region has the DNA TGTGCCAGCAGCTTAGCGGACAGGAGAGATGGCTACACCTTC.

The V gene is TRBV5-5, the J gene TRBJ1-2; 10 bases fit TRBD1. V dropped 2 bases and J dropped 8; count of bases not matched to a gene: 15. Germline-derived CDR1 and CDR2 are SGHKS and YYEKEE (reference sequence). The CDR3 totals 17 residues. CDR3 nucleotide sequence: TGTGCCAGCAGCTTAAGGCCGGGACAGGGGCTCATGAGCGGCTACACCTTC. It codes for CASSLRPGQGLMSGYTF.

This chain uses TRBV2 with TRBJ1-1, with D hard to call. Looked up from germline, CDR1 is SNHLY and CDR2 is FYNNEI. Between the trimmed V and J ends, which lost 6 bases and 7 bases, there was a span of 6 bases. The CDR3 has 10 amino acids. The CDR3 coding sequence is TGTGCCAGCAGCAATTTTGAAGCTTTCTTT. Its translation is CASSNFEAFF.

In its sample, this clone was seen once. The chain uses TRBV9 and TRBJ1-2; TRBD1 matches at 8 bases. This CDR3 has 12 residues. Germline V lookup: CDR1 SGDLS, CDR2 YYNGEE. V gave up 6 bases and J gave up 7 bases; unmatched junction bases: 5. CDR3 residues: CASNTDRGGYTF. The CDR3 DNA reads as TGTGCCAGCAACACTGACAGGGGTGGCTACACCTTC.

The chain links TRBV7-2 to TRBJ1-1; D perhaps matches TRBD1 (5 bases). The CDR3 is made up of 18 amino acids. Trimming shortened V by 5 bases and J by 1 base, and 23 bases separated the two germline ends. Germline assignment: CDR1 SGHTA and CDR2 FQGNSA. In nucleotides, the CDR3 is TGTGCCAGCAGCCCCTGGCCGGCGCTGGGGGGAGAGAACACTGAAGCTTTCTTT. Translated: CASSPWPALGGENTEAFF.